This T cell receptor (beta chain) originates from a study of blood T cell repertoires in COVID-19 (dated by TCRdb to the early 2020s). Study-wide context: Samples covering the acute and convalescent phases of COVID-19 were provided by collaborators in the United States, Italy and Spain. Deeply sampled blood TCRbeta repertoires from subjects exposed to, actively infected with, or recovered from COVID-19 were included in the dataset. Samples came from the ongoing ImmuneRACE study (first 160 participants) plus 1,254 subjects from 6 global collaborators. Sample metadata almost always included a de-identified subject ID, COVID-19 status, age in years and sex. The prospective study material was composed of cDNA or gDNA derived from T cells, B-cell-depleted T cells, or PBMCs. The repertoires were made available in a free public database intended to serve as a resource for research on the immune response to SARS-CoV-2. Where available, HLA class I and class II types were taken from metadata supplied by the sample provider and were not determined by assay-based typing. The study at large found these results: The amount of clinical and demographic metadata varied by source and participant and was provided uncurated.

Enrolling through a virtual design, the prospective study's participants ranged in age from roughly 18 to 90 years and lived across roughly 24 United States geographic areas. Cohort assignment in the prospective study relied on participant-reported clinical history from a screening survey and a study questionnaire. For ImmuneRACE Cohort 3, a participant was defined as recovered based on two consecutive negative NP/OP PCR tests, clearance by a healthcare professional, or resolution of symptoms. In the prospective study, whole blood, serum and a nasopharyngeal or oropharyngeal swab were collected from each participant by mobile phlebotomists. Participants in the prospective study had the option to provide additional blood draws and questionnaires over a roughly 2-month period. Before DNA extraction, prospective study blood samples were shipped either frozen or at room temperature. CDR1 and CDR2 are read off the germline V gene as SNHLY and FYNNEI. The junction shows trimming of 5 bases on V and 7 bases on J, plus 24 bases between the germline ends. The CDR3 covers 16 residues, taking in both the cysteine and the phenylalanine. This entry keeps only the CDR3 DNA: 48 bases, framed from base 1.

As to this clone: Its antigen remains unidentified. Per-base qualities were not stored, and no clone one base away is much larger.

The immunoSEQ Assay, a bias-controlled multiplex PCR, was used to amplify TCRbeta CDR3 regions from genomic DNA. Turning to the authors' computational methods: Nucleated cell counts per sample were estimated from amplification of reference gene primers within the assay. Sequence reads were collapsed and filtered to measure the absolute abundance of every unique TCRbeta CDR3 rearrangement. For each sample, productive Simpson clonality was calculated by taking the square root of Simpson's diversity index across productive rearrangements. In TCRdb, the immuneACCESS table is reduced to in-frame sequences with V and J assigned. These tables do not hold every clone; where another copy was compared, an unresolved V gene accounts for under half, and the others remain unexplained. V, J and clone size reflect that table, while D and trimming were determined from the DNA. The sample has fewer than 500,000 clones on record, roughly nine tenths of them singletons. The ten top clones hold roughly 1.1% of the sample.

The sequenced sample was PBMCs or T cells enriched from blood (not recorded which). This clonotype was obtained from a man aged 25-45 years who had recovered from COVID-19. The rearranged chain carries TRBV2 and TRBJ2-7; TRBD2 is a weak D gene call, 5 bases matching. The CDR3 reads as follows: CASSSEGTTLTGEQYF. The DNA sequence reads TGTGCCAGCAGTTCTGAGGGCACTACCTTAACGGGGGAGCAGTACTTC. With the rest looked up from the reference TRBV2 and TRBJ2-7 genes rather than sequenced, the full variable domain is EPEVTQTPSHQVTQMGQEVILRCVPISNHLYFYWYRQILGQKVEFLVSFYNNEISEKSEIFDDQFSVERPDGSNFTLKIRSTKLEDSAMYFCASSSEGTTLTGEQYFGPGTRLTVT.